These 5 T cell receptor beta chains originate from one sample sequenced in a study of radiation and T cells in renal cell carcinoma (dated by TCRdb to 2018 to 2020). Library construction relied on the immunoSEQ multiplex PCR assay. The immuneACCESS repertoire file appears here via TCRdb, limited to in-frame rearrangements. These files lack a portion of the clones; in checked studies, under half of the deficit traces to unresolved V genes, and the cause of the others is not known. The sample table records roughly 130,000 clones; around nine tenths of these occur just once. The ten biggest clones cover approximately 12% of the sample. Read against the paper, the sample's time point label means: baseline pretreatment blood. Taken with the paper, the label for treatment or condition translates to: 15 Gy SBRT to primary tumor, nephrectomy 4 weeks later. Material: blood, obtained from a patient whose treatment included radiotherapy and nephrectomy. All receptors come from a woman aged 50 to 60 with renal cell carcinoma.

The CDR3, as DNA: TGTGCCAGCTCAGCTGGGACAGGTAGCAATCAGCCCCAGCATTTT. As protein: CASSAGTGSNQPQHF. The gene calls are TRBV18 and TRBJ1-5, with 8 positions matching TRBD1. V gave up 5 bases and J gave up 0 bases; unmatched junction bases: 3. The germline gives CDR1 KGHSH, CDR2 LQKENI. This CDR3 has 15 residues. The full variable domain, completed using reference TRBV18 and TRBJ1-5, is NAGVMQNPRHLVRRRGQEARLRCSPMKGHSHVYWYRQLPEEGLKFMVYLQKENIIDESGMPKERFSAEFPKEGPSILRIQQVVRGDSAAYFCASSAGTGSNQPQHFGDGTRLSIL.

This chain links TRBV6-5 with TRBJ2-7; possibly TRBD1 for D (6 bases). This CDR3 has 15 residues. Germline lookup yields CDR1 MNHEY and CDR2 SVGAGI. Trimming shortened V by 7 bases and J by 0 bases, and 16 bases separated the two germline ends. CDR3 in DNA: TGTGCCAGCAACAAACAGGGTTGGGGCTCCTACGAGCAGTACTTC. This translates into CASNKQGWGSYEQYF.

The chain combines TRBV7-9 with TRBJ1-2, with TRBD1 matching over 10 bases. The germline gives CDR1 SEHNR, CDR2 FQNEAQ (reference sequence). CDR3 length equals 15 residues. V shed 4 bases and J 6 bases; nucleotides not matched to a gene: 8. CDR3 nucleotides: TGTGCCAGCAGCTCGAAGACAGGGGGCTTCGATGGCTACACCTTC. It specifies CASSSKTGGFDGYTF. The full variable domain, with the rest looked up from reference TRBV7-9 and TRBJ1-2, is DTGVSQNPRHKITKRGQNVTFRCDPISEHNRLYWYRQTLGQGPEFLTYFQNEAQLEKSRLLSDRFSAERPKGSFSTLEIQRTEQGDSAMYLCASSSKTGGFDGYTFGSGTRLTVV.

J is TRBJ1-2 and V is TRBV9; tentative D call: TRBD1 (5 bases). The germline CDR1 and CDR2 sequences are SGDLS and YYNGEE. V shed 4 bases and J shed 3 bases, with 10 bases lying between them. The CDR3 is 13 residues long. CDR3 loop: CASSPGHDYGYTF. The DNA of the CDR3 is TGTGCCAGCAGCCCTGGACACGACTATGGCTACACCTTC.

The rearrangement joins TRBV6-6 to TRBJ1-6, with D tentatively TRBD1 (6 bases). The V and J ends lost 6 bases and 9 bases respectively, with 15 bases between them. Germline-derived CDR1 and CDR2 are MNHNY and SVGAGI (reference sequence). The CDR3 spans 14 residues. CDR3 protein: CASRPGVSTSPLHF. The DNA for the CDR3 is TGTGCCAGCAGACCAGGGGTCAGTACTTCACCCCTCCACTTT.